These T cell receptor beta chains were read from a single sample in a study of CD8 T cells in ankylosing spondylitis. TCRdb reprocessed the 5' RACE reads with MiXCR, giving one entry per CDR3 protein. The sample shows about 300,000 distinct CDR3 sequences, around 20% of them seen only once. The sample consisted of blood, either unsorted or a sorted T cell fraction (not recorded which). Source of these receptors: a female donor with ankylosing spondylitis or in good health (not recorded which). Each CDR3 is given with its conserved first and last residue. A D gene is named only where the DNA matches it firmly. Only some rows state a clone size, as once, few, many or a class for expanded clones.

J	V	size	D	CDR3	DNA
TRBJ2-1	TRBV10-2	few	TRBD2	CASTRTSDNEQFF	TGCGCCAGCACCAGGACTAGCGATAATGAGCAGTTCTTC
TRBJ1-6	TRBV2	.	.	CASRGQLSSPLHF	TGTGCCAGCAGAGGACAGTTATCCTCACCCCTCCACTTT
TRBJ2-7	TRBV20-1	many	.	CSAKDASPYEQYF	TGCAGTGCTAAGGACGCCTCACCCTACGAGCAGTACTTC
TRBJ1-4	TRBV6-5	.	.	CASSYAPIGGKLFF	TGTGCCAGCAGTTATGCCCCCATTGGGGGAAAACTGTTTTTT
TRBJ1-4	TRBV6-1	once	TRBD1	CASSGRGGGEEKLFF	TGTGCCAGCAGCGGCAGGGGGGGAGGCGAGGAAAAACTGTTTTTT
TRBJ2-7	TRBV7-2	.	.	CASSFDGSMTYEQYF	TGTGCCAGCAGCTTCGACGGGAGTATGACCTACGAGCAGTACTTC
TRBJ2-7	TRBV20-1	.	.	CSAEASKIGSYEQYF	TGCAGTGCTGAGGCGTCCAAAATAGGGTCCTACGAGCAGTACTTC
TRBJ2-2	TRBV12-3/TRBV12-4	.	.	CASSFSYLLRENTGELFF	TGTGCCAGCAGTTTCTCCTACTTATTACGTGAGAACACCGGGGAGCTGTTTTTT
TRBJ2-7	TRBV30	.	TRBD2	CAWSPGGLVLSYEQYF	TGTGCCTGGAGTCCCGGTGGACTAGTGTTGTCCTACGAGCAGTACTTC
TRBJ2-3	TRBV7-2	.	.	CASSRQSGGWGPDTQYF	TGTGCCAGCAGCCGACAAAGTGGGGGCTGGGGCCCAGATACGCAGTATTTT
TRBJ2-3	TRBV30	.	TRBD2	CAWRTSGTDTQYF	TGTGCCTGGAGGACTAGCGGCACAGATACGCAGTATTTT
TRBJ2-4	TRBV6-1	few	.	CASSEGNDSKNIQYF	TGTGCCAGCAGTGAAGGGAACGATTCCAAAAACATTCAGTACTTC
TRBJ2-3	TRBV9	.	.	CASSVEGQRTDTQYF	TGTGCCAGCAGCGTAGAGGGCCAACGCACAGATACGCAGTATTTT
TRBJ2-2	TRBV7-2	few	.	CASSLDVGAPGELFF	TGTGCCAGCAGCTTAGATGTGGGAGCTCCCGGGGAGCTGTTTTTT
TRBJ2-1	TRBV24-1	few	.	CATSGLGEQFF	TGTGCCACCAGTGGGTTAGGGGAGCAGTTCTTC
TRBJ1-6	TRBV5-1	few	TRBD1	CASSRPGTENSPLHF	TGCGCCAGCAGCCGGCCCGGGACAGAGAATTCACCCCTCCACTTT
TRBJ1-3	TRBV29-1	.	.	CSVLDKDGNTIYF	TGCAGCGTTCTAGACAAGGATGGAAACACCATATATTTT
TRBJ1-4	TRBV20-1	few	.	CSVAGATNEKLFF	TGCAGTGTGGCGGGGGCAACTAATGAAAAACTGTTTTTT
TRBJ2-1	TRBV30	many	.	CAQSSSYNEQFF	TGTGCCCAATCAAGCTCCTACAATGAGCAGTTCTTC
TRBJ2-1	TRBV12-5	few	.	CASGPVRATYNEQFF	TGTGCTAGTGGCCCAGTGAGGGCCACCTACAATGAGCAGTTCTTC
TRBJ2-7	TRBV5-1	.	TRBD1	CASSFNQDRFEYEQYF	TGCGCCAGCAGCTTCAATCAGGACAGGTTTGAATACGAGCAGTACTTC
TRBJ2-3	TRBV20-1	many	TRBD1	CSAGAPGQGADTQYF	TGCAGTGCTGGGGCCCCGGGACAGGGAGCAGATACGCAGTATTTT